This TCR beta chain appears in the sequencing data of a study of blood T cells in healthy people across ages. A sample-barcoded 5' primer and a J-beta primer mix were used in a second PCR of roughly 7 to 11 cycles. Each CDR3 protein is one row after TCRdb ran MiXCR on the 5' RACE reads. The sample carries 550,000 to 700,000 distinct CDR3 sequences, 25% to 30% recorded once. All donors came from Russia, were Caucasian and healthy, and spanned ages about 6 to 100. Drawing of peripheral blood yielded 7.5 to 10 milliliters from each donor. This clonotype was picked up a small number of times. The CDR3 is made up of 14 amino acids. V lost 5 bases and J lost 5, with 16 bases in between. CDR1 and CDR2 (germline): MNHEY, SVGEGT.

The genes are TRBV6-2 or TRBV6-3 and TRBJ2-7; possibly TRBD1 for D (6 bases). The TCR originated in a woman between 70 and 85 years old in good health. The sample consisted of blood. This chain's CDR3 is CASSNPGHDDEQYF. The CDR3 nucleotides read TGTGCCAGCAGTAATCCGGGACACGACGACGAGCAGTACTTC.